Sequencing of this TCR beta chain was carried out in a study of T cells after yellow fever vaccination (dated by TCRdb to about 2019). As for the study more broadly: The SMART-Seq v4 Ultra Low Input RNA kit was used to prepare libraries from fractions with low cell numbers. Bulk TCR alpha and beta repertoires were sequenced longitudinally to track T-cell clones before and after primary and booster YFV17D yellow fever vaccination. Two healthy male donors, one aged 18 to 29 and one aged 30 to 40 years, made up the cohort. Bulk PBMC replicates and cell subsets were isolated from blood drawn at multiple timepoints before and after both primary and secondary immunization. Here is what the overall study found, with its caveats: The secondary T-cell response was found to be weaker but faster than the primary response, with a peak reached on day 5 rather than on day 15. Because abundant contaminating clonotypes from the bulk population could be contained in FACS-sorted repertoires, computational filtering was required. A small share of clonotypes was detected in both CD4 and CD8 compartments, with the overlap likely arising from convergent recombination. After the booster, most clones that had expanded after primary vaccination were detected again (almost 97% of CD4 and over 75% of CD8), suggesting broad maintenance of memory. Only a couple of donors were included in the study, so the extent to which the findings can be generalized is limited.

Taken with the paper, the label for treatment or condition translates to: live attenuated yellow fever vaccine strain. At each blood-draw timepoint, two biological replicates of bulk PBMCs were collected. A standard Ficoll-Paque protocol was used to isolate PBMCs from peripheral blood. RNA was extracted with TriZol from bulk PBMCs, CD4 and CD8 fractions, and dextramer-positive and dextramer-negative fractions. For sequencing, an Illumina NovaSeq 6000 was employed. Synthesis of TCR cDNA relied on 5'RACE template switching, a step that introduced a universal primer site along with unique molecular identifiers. cDNA synthesis was primed from both the TCR alpha and TCR beta constant segments. Libraries were amplified in two PCR steps, with sample barcodes and sequencing adapters added in the second step. Sequencing of libraries was done on Illumina HiSeq 2500 (2x100 bp) or NovaSeq (2x150 bp). Per the source publication's procedure: Demultiplexing of reads and collapsing into UMI consensus sequences were performed with MIGEC, and V(D)J alignment was carried out with MiXCR. Clonotypes responding to the vaccine were identified with edgeR on replicate PBMC samples, with the criteria of FDR below 0.01 and a log2 fold change above 5 up to day 15. CD4 or CD8 identity was assigned to each bulk clonotype according to whether the clonotype was present at higher abundance in the sequenced CD4 repertoire or the sequenced CD8 repertoire. TCRdb reworked the public reads: Q25 trimming with fastp, MiXCR clone assembly, productive beta chains retained. Identical CDR3 protein sequences are pooled into one entry, listed with their most common genes and DNA. TCRdb's processing, not the authors' own work, is the source of the V and J calls. Counted in this sample were over 300,000 distinct CDR3 sequences; less than 4.5% of them appeared once. 23% of the sample is held by the ten biggest clonotypes.

Comments on this clonotype: What antigen it recognizes has not been identified. Nothing much larger sits one base from this clone, and base qualities are not available.

There are 13 amino acids in the CDR3, from cysteine to phenylalanine inclusive. Just CDR3 DNA is preserved here, 39 bases in frame from base 1. From a lookup of the germline V gene (reference sequence), CDR1 and CDR2 are MNHNY and SVGAGI. Trimming costs V 10 bases and J 3 bases, and their ends lie 13 bases apart. The sequenced sample was PBMCs, obtained on the day of the yellow fever booster vaccination. This receptor was taken from a man aged 18 to 30 who received the YFV17D yellow fever vaccine. In this chain, TRBV6-6 is recombined with TRBJ1-5, with the D gene too uncertain to name. This receptor carries the CDR3 CAIGGGVNQPQHF. In nucleotides, the sequence is TGTGCCATCGGTGGCGGGGTCAATCAGCCCCAGCATTTT.